One sample yielded the 32 T cell receptor beta chains listed below, sequenced in a study of T cells in Graves' hyperthyroidism and ophthalmopathy. TCR beta CDR3 sequences were amplified from RNA transcripts. Using the HTBI primer set, a first-round RT-PCR was run on the TCR CDR3. Each CDR3 protein gets one entry after TCRdb re-called the multiplex PCR reads with MiXCR. The profile shows some 600,000 distinct CDR3 sequences, 11% to 15% of them singletons. Sequencing used blood. Receptors were obtained from a woman in her twenties or thirties with Graves' hyperthyroidism that later progressed to Graves' ophthalmopathy.

This clonotype has a handful of counts. This rearrangement joins TRBV6-1 to TRBJ1-6; D remains unclear. The V end was cut by 6 bases, the J end by 9 bases, with 12 bases between. Per the germline V gene, CDR1 is MNHNS and CDR2 is SASEGT. The CDR3 sequence is 13 residues long. DNA for the CDR3: TGTGCCAGCAGGTCAACGGCAGGTTCACCCCTCCACTTT. It specifies CASRSTAGSPLHF.

This clonotype was seen at least ten times. V gene TRBV5-1 combines with J gene TRBJ2-7; tentative D call: TRBD1 (5 bases). The CDR3 is 13 residues long. CDR1 and CDR2 (germline): SGHRS, YFSETQ. The germline V and J ends were trimmed by 0 bases and 4 bases, with 8 bases remaining between them. Here the CDR3 reads CASSLGGDYEQYF. In DNA, the CDR3 is TGCGCCAGCAGCTTGGGGGGCGATTACGAGCAGTACTTC.

There are a few counts of this clonotype. This chain joins TRBV12-3 or TRBV12-4 and TRBJ1-5; tentatively, D is TRBD1 (5 bases). The CDR3 runs to 15 residues. Trimming stripped 6 bases from V and 1 base from J, with 13 bases between. Here the CDR3 reads CASSQSGQSNQPQHF. In nucleotides, the CDR3 is TGTGCCAGCAGCCAGTCTGGACAAAGCAATCAGCCCCAGCATTTT.

The J gene is TRBJ2-3, the V gene TRBV27, with D possibly being TRBD2 (5 bases). Germline CDR1 MNHEY, CDR2 SMNVEV (reference sequence). V shed 6 bases and J shed 1 base, with 20 bases lying between them. CDR3 length equals 17 residues. The CDR3 loop is CASRRLAARERTDTQYF. DNA of the CDR3: TGTGCCAGCAGGCGGCTAGCCGCCAGAGAGCGCACAGATACGCAGTATTTT.

This clonotype was observed at least ten times. The rearrangement joins TRBV20-1 to TRBJ2-1; D is unresolved. The CDR3 spans 15 residues. Germline values: CDR1 DFQATT, CDR2 SNEGSKA (reference sequence). CDR3 in amino acids: CSPLSADPGHNEQFF. The CDR3 nucleotides are TGCAGCCCCCTGTCAGCCGACCCTGGGCACAATGAGCAGTTCTTC.

The chain recombines TRBV14 with TRBJ2-2, with 11 bases lining up with TRBD2. CDR3 length: 22 residues. The V and J ends lost 0 bases and 7 bases, in that order; junction bases with no gene match: 22. The germline V gene encodes CDR1 SGHDN and CDR2 FVKESK. This CDR3 is CASSQETWRLVITSGSGGELFF. The CDR3 DNA reads TGTGCCAGCAGCCAAGAAACGTGGAGGTTGGTGATAACTAGCGGGAGTGGCGGGGAGCTGTTTTTT.

This chain uses TRBV29-1 with TRBJ1-2, with D possibly TRBD1 on 5 matching bases. The V and J ends lost 4 bases and 4 bases respectively, with 13 bases between them. The V gene's germline CDR1 is SQVTM and CDR2 ANQGSEA. This CDR3 region has 13 residues. CDR3 DNA: TGCAGCGTTGGTTTGGGTCAGGGCTATGGCTACACCTTC. Translation: CSVGLGQGYGYTF.

This clonotype was found a few times. The CDR3 sequence is CASSQETSGRATGELFF. The DNA of the CDR3 is TGCGCCAGCAGCCAAGAGACTAGCGGGAGGGCCACCGGGGAGCTGTTTTTT. The chain couples TRBV4-1 to TRBJ2-2, with 14 bases lining up with TRBD2. Germline V gene lookup returns CDR1 MGHRA and CDR2 YSYEKL. V lost 0 bases and J lost 4; bases outside the gene matches: 1. This CDR3 region has 17 residues.

The table lists this clonotype with many counts. The V call is TRBV28, the J call TRBJ2-3, with D maybe TRBD1 (5 bases). Germline V gene lookup returns CDR1 MDHEN and CDR2 SYDVKM. The ends were cut back, 5 bases at V and 0 bases at J, with 12 bases in the middle. This CDR3 spans 15 amino acids. Here the CDR3 reads CASSLTVPSTDTQYF. The CDR3 nucleotides read TGTGCCAGCAGTCTGACAGTCCCTAGCACAGATACGCAGTATTTT.

This clonotype has at least ten counts. The chain links TRBV7-3 to TRBJ2-2, with 7 bases aligning to TRBD1. CDR1 SGHTA and CDR2 FQGTGA come from the germline V gene. The CDR3 consists of 17 residues. Germline trimming cut 6 bases from V and 4 bases from J; bases unmatched to any gene: 14. Here the CDR3 DNA reads TGTGCCAGCAGATATGGGACAGACTTTAGGCGCACCGGGGAGCTGTTTTTT. This codes for CASRYGTDFRRTGELFF.

There are many counts of this clonotype. The chain links TRBV18 to TRBJ2-7; D is unclear. Trimming stripped 0 bases from V and 3 bases from J, with 6 bases between. Per the germline V gene, CDR1 is KGHSH and CDR2 is LQKENI. This CDR3 spans 13 amino acids. CDR3 sequence: CASSPPTYYEQYF. DNA of the CDR3: TGTGCCAGCTCACCACCTACCTACTACGAGCAGTACTTC. Together with reference TRBV18 and TRBJ2-7, the CDR3 gives the full variable domain: NAGVMQNPRHLVRRRGQEARLRCSPMKGHSHVYWYRQLPEEGLKFMVYLQKENIIDESGMPKERFSAEFPKEGPSILRIQQVVRGDSAAYFCASSPPTYYEQYFGPGTRLTVT.

Ten or more counts support this clonotype. V is TRBV20-1 and J is TRBJ1-1, with D possibly TRBD1 on 5 matching bases. Trimming cost V 4 bases and J 1 base, with 13 bases left between them. This CDR3 is 14 amino acids long. Germline values: CDR1 DFQATT, CDR2 SNEGSKA (reference sequence). DNA of the CDR3: TGCAGTGCTAAAGACGGGACCAAGAACACTGAAGCTTTCTTT. Its translation: CSAKDGTKNTEAFF.

This rearrangement joins TRBV27 to TRBJ2-7; D is undetermined. The CDR3 is 17 residues long. V was cut by 2 bases and J by 3 bases, with 20 bases left in between. Per germline, CDR1 MNHEY and CDR2 SMNVEV (reference sequence). The CDR3 spells CASSLVGEVNGFYEQYF. The CDR3 DNA sequence: TGTGCCAGCAGTTTAGTTGGTGAAGTGAACGGTTTCTACGAGCAGTACTTC.

This clonotype was observed many times. The V and J genes are TRBV9 and TRBJ2-1, with 11 positions matching TRBD2. The CDR3 spans 15 residues. V lost 4 bases and J lost 4; bases outside the gene matches: 4. Per the germline V gene, CDR1 is SGDLS and CDR2 is YYNGEE. This chain's CDR3 is CASSTSGGRYNEQFF. DNA of the CDR3: TGTGCCAGCAGCACTAGCGGGGGCCGATACAATGAGCAGTTCTTC.

CDR3 loop: CASSLSTGTPTPPDTQYF. The CDR3 DNA reads as TGTGCCAGCAGCTTATCGACCGGGACACCAACTCCGCCAGATACGCAGTATTTT. V and J are TRBV7-9 and TRBJ2-3; tentative D call: TRBD1 (6 bases). This CDR3 contains 18 residues. Trimming shortened V by 2 bases and J by 4 bases, and 22 bases separated the two germline ends. The germline V gene has CDR1 SEHNR and CDR2 FQNEAQ (reference sequence).

Note on this clonotype: At one boundary the junction diverges from the germline segment, which might be a read error. The rearrangement links TRBV7-2 to TRBJ1-6; maybe TRBD1 (6 bases). Germline V gene data show CDR1 as SGHTA and CDR2 as FQGNSA. The CDR3 sequence is 12 residues long. CDR3 sequence: CASSIQGGPPHF. The CDR3 DNA follows: TGTGCCAGCAGCATCCAAGGGGGTCCCCCCCACTTT.

A word on this clonotype: Since a far larger clone is one base different, this is likely a read error. The conserved phenylalanine or tryptophan normally closing the CDR3 is absent here, so this likely arose from a read error. V gene TRBV7-3 combines with J gene TRBJ2-5; D is unclear. V was pared by 5 bases and J by 1 base, with 8 bases between. Germline V gene lookup returns CDR1 SGHTA and CDR2 FQGTGA. This CDR3 comprises 13 residues. The CDR3 DNA sequence: TGTGCCAGCAGCCTCGGCGTCCAAGAGACCCAGTACTAC. Translation: CASSLGVQETQYY.

This clonotype was seen many times. J is TRBJ1-2 and V is TRBV12-3 or TRBV12-4; D may be TRBD1 (6 bases). Trimming shortened V by 5 bases and J by 4 bases, and 14 bases separated the two germline ends. The length of the CDR3 is 14 residues. DNA of the CDR3: TGTGCCAGCAGTCCGACACAGGGAGTCTATGGCTACACCTTC. This sequence encodes CASSPTQGVYGYTF.

This clonotype came up many times. The genes are TRBV12-3 or TRBV12-4 and TRBJ2-7; 12 nucleotides match TRBD1. The CDR3 loop spans 15 amino acids. V dropped 5 bases and J dropped 3; count of bases not matched to a gene: 5. Here the CDR3 reads CASSPGTGGFYEQYF. The CDR3 region has the DNA TGTGCCAGCAGTCCCGGGACAGGGGGCTTCTACGAGCAGTACTTC.

This clonotype was counted at least ten times. J is TRBJ2-1 and V is TRBV15, with 10 bases fitting TRBD2. CDR3 length: 16 amino acids. CDR1 is LNHNV and CDR2 is YYDKDF in the germline V gene (reference sequence). With V trimmed by 0 bases and J by 11 bases, 10 bases remained unmatched. For the CDR3, the DNA is TGTGCCACCAGCAGAGATACACTAGCGGGATATAGTCAGCAGTTCTTC. Residues: CATSRDTLAGYSQQFF. The whole variable domain, filled in from reference TRBV15 and TRBJ2-1, reads DAMVIQNPRYQVTQFGKPVTLSCSQTLNHNVMYWYQQKSSQAPKLLFHYYDKDFNNEADTPDNFQSRRPNTSFCFLDIRSPGLGDTAMYLCATSRDTLAGYSQQFFGPGTRLTVL.

This clonotype was counted ten times or more. The gene calls are TRBV2 and TRBJ1-4; D not resolved. Germline V lookup: CDR1 SNHLY, CDR2 FYNNEI. With 3 bases removed from V and 7 bases from J, the gap between germline ends came to 3 bases. The CDR3 has 11 residues. Here the CDR3 reads CASSDFEKLFF. Written as DNA, the CDR3 is TGTGCCAGCAGTGATTTTGAAAAACTGTTTTTT.

This clonotype was counted many times. This sequence joins TRBV30 and TRBJ2-2, with 10 nucleotides matching TRBD1. Germline lookup yields CDR1 GTSNPN and CDR2 SVGIG (reference sequence). The CDR3 consists of 13 residues. The trim removed 5 bases at V and 5 bases at J, leaving 2 bases unmatched. CDR3 nucleotides: TGTGCCTGGGGACAGGGGGGAACCGGGGAGCTGTTTTTT. It yields the protein CAWGQGGTGELFF.

This sequence joins TRBV6-1 and TRBJ2-2; possibly TRBD1 or TRBD2 for D (5 bases each). From germline, CDR1 is MNHNS and CDR2 SASEGT. V was shortened by 7 bases and J by 0 bases, with 9 bases between the two germline ends. The CDR3 loop spans 14 amino acids. CDR3 loop: CASNKGPNTGELFF. For the CDR3, the DNA is TGTGCCAGCAATAAGGGACCGAACACCGGGGAGCTGTTTTTT.

This clonotype appeared many times. The chain links TRBV18 to TRBJ1-6; D is possibly TRBD1 (6 bases). V was shortened by 4 bases and J by 5 bases, with 12 bases between the two germline ends. CDR3 length equals 15 residues. The germline CDR1 and CDR2 sequences are KGHSH and LQKENI. The CDR3 here is CASSQRTENNSPLHF. CDR3 DNA sequence: TGTGCCAGCTCACAACGGACAGAGAATAATTCACCCCTCCACTTT.

This chain uses TRBV7-9 with TRBJ2-1, with D perhaps matching TRBD1 or TRBD2 (6 bases each). CDR1 is SEHNR and CDR2 is FQNEAQ in the germline V gene (reference sequence). This CDR3 spans 13 amino acids. V shed 5 bases and J shed 13 bases, with 18 bases lying between them. The CDR3 protein is CASSASGAPTQFF. Here the CDR3 DNA reads TGTGCCAGCAGCGCGTCGGGGGCTCCTACCCAGTTCTTC. Filled out from reference TRBV7-9 and TRBJ2-1, the complete variable domain reads DTGVSQNPRHKITKRGQNVTFRCDPISEHNRLYWYRQTLGQGPEFLTYFQNEAQLEKSRLLSDRFSAERPKGSFSTLEIQRTEQGDSAMYLCASSASGAPTQFFGPGTRLTVL.

DNA for the CDR3: TGTGCCAGCAGTTACAGGCCAGGCGCAGATACGCAGTATTTT. As protein: CASSYRPGADTQYF. The rearrangement uses TRBV6-5 and TRBJ2-3; no reliable D call. The CDR3 spans 14 residues. With 2 bases removed from V and 4 bases from J, the gap between germline ends came to 10 bases. Germline CDR1 reads MNHEY; CDR2 reads SVGAGI.

This clonotype has ten or more counts. This chain uses TRBV27 with TRBJ1-1, with TRBD1 identical over 8 bases. Looked up from germline, CDR1 is MNHEY and CDR2 is SMNVEV (reference sequence). V was clipped by 5 bases and J by 0 bases; unmatched bases: 14. This CDR3 has 18 amino acids. Here the CDR3 DNA reads TGTGCCAGCAGTGCCGCCCGGGGACAGGTGGGCTTGAACACTGAAGCTTTCTTT. It codes for CASSAARGQVGLNTEAFF.

This clonotype was found a few times. The CDR3 bases are TGTGCTAGTGGTTTGTCTACAGGGGTCCCCTACGATTACGAGCAGTACTTC. This translates into CASGLSTGVPYDYEQYF. The chain joins TRBV12-5 to TRBJ2-7; 7 nucleotides match TRBD1. CDR1 and CDR2 from the germline V gene are LGHNT and FRNRAP. This CDR3 is 17 amino acids long. Trimming cost V 2 bases and J 4 bases; bases outside gene matches: 14.

The chain couples TRBV11-2 to TRBJ2-3; D is possibly TRBD2 (6 bases). Trimming took off 0 bases at V and 11 bases at J, with 21 bases between the two ends. The CDR3 covers 16 residues. Germline loops: CDR1 SGHAT, CDR2 FQNNGV. CDR3 DNA sequence: TGTGCCAGCAGCTTAGAGTTTGTAGGAGGGCAAGGTGGGCAGTATTTT. It specifies CASSLEFVGGQGGQYF.

This clonotype was detected ten times or more. The chain links TRBV30 to TRBJ1-1; D remains ambiguous. The ends were cut back, 5 bases at V and 1 base at J, with 5 bases in the middle. Germline CDR1 reads GTSNPN; CDR2 reads SVGIG (reference sequence). The CDR3 runs 11 residues. Here the CDR3 reads CAWRQNTEAFF. The DNA for the CDR3 is TGTGCCTGGCGCCAGAACACTGAAGCTTTCTTT. The complete variable domain, with remaining parts taken from reference TRBV30 and TRBJ1-1, reads SQTIHQWPATLVQPVGSPLSLECTVEGTSNPNLYWYRQAAGRGLQLLFYSVGIGQISSEVPQNLSASRPQDRQFILSSKKLLLSDSGFYLCAWRQNTEAFFGQGTRLTVV.

The chain links TRBV12-3 or TRBV12-4 to TRBJ1-2, with D possibly matching TRBD1 (6 bases). V shed 3 bases and J shed 4 bases, with 12 bases lying between them. The CDR3 has 14 residues. CDR3 bases: TGTGCCAGCAGTTTGGGGGCAGGCACCTATGGCTACACCTTC. Translating it yields CASSLGAGTYGYTF.

This clonotype was seen many times. The V gene is TRBV7-9, the J gene TRBJ2-1; TRBD2 is a possible D gene (5 bases). Germline V gene sequence: CDR1 SEHNR, CDR2 FQNEAQ (reference sequence). This CDR3 has 15 residues. The V gene lost 1 base and the J gene lost 5 bases, with 12 bases spanning the gap. The CDR3 spells CASSLGFSDHNEQFF. The CDR3 coding sequence is TGTGCCAGCAGCTTAGGCTTTAGCGACCACAATGAGCAGTTCTTC. Looking up the rest from reference TRBV7-9 and TRBJ2-1 gives the full variable domain: DTGVSQNPRHKITKRGQNVTFRCDPISEHNRLYWYRQTLGQGPEFLTYFQNEAQLEKSRLLSDRFSAERPKGSFSTLEIQRTEQGDSAMYLCASSLGFSDHNEQFFGPGTRLTVL.